The clone carrying this T cell receptor (beta chain) was seen a few times. Its target is not known. The record originates from a study of cytomegalovirus exposure and HLA in healthy donors. Per germline, CDR1 SGHTA and CDR2 FQGNSA. CDR3 length: 13 residues. J lost 14 bases, V lost 5 bases, and 5 bases had no gene match. Overall study findings and caveats: Productive status was seen about 90% or about 30% of the time for most TCR beta V segments in an earlier analysis.

PCR amplification relied on 60 Vbeta primers (plus 13 Jbeta primers). TCRdb keeps only in-frame clones here, not all; method: immunoSEQ multiplex PCR. The sample consists of approximately 150,000 clones, about 80% of them appearing once. This clonotype was sampled from a man aged 35-49 years in good health and CMV-seropositive. Sequencing was carried out using PBMCs. The chain carries TRBV7-2 and TRBJ2-1; 14 nucleotides agree with TRBD2. The CDR3 loop reads CASSPGLAGGKFF. CDR3 bases: TGTGCCAGCAGCCCTGGACTAGCGGGAGGTAAGTTCTTC.